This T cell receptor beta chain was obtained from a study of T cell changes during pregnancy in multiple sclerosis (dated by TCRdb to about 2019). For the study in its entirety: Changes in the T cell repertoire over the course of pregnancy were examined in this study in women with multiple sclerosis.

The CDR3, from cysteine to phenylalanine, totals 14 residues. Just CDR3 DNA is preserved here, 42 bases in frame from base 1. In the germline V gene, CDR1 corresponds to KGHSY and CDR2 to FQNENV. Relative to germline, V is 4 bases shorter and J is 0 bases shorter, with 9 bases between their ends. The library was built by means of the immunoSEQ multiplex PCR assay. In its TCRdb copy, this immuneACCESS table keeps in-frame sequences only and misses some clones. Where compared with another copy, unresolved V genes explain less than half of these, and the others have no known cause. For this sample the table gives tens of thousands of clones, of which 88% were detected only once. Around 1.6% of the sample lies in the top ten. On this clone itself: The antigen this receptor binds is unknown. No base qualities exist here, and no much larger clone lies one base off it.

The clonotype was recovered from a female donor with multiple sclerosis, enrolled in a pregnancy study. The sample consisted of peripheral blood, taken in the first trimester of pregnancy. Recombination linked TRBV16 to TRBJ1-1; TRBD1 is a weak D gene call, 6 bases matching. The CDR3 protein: CASSPGQLNTEAFF. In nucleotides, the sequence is TGTGCCAGCAGCCCTGGACAGTTGAACACTGAAGCTTTCTTT.